This TCR beta chain was sequenced for a study of T cells of healthy individuals. Trimming cost V 5 bases and J 7 bases, with 21 bases left between them. The CDR3 spans 16 residues. Looked up from germline, CDR1 is SGHVS and CDR2 is FNYEAQ. TCRdb re-derived calls from the 5' RACE reads in MiXCR, one entry per CDR3 protein. The sample has some 82,000 distinct CDR3 sequences; about 4.8% are singletons. This clonotype was counted ten times or more. The chain joins TRBV7-6 to TRBJ2-1; perhaps D is TRBD1 or TRBD2 (6 bases each). This TCR derives from a female donor in good health. The CDR3 protein is CASSTRLSGGGNEQFF. In nucleotides, the CDR3 is TGTGCCAGCAGCACGCGCCTTAGCGGAGGGGGGAATGAGCAGTTCTTC.